These 4 T cell receptor beta chains originate from one sample sequenced in a study of PD-1 blockade in classical Hodgkin lymphoma. The protocol was immunoSEQ multiplex PCR, while the TCRdb copy is restricted to in-frame clones and leaves out a portion. The sample contains about 97,000 clones, 75% to 90% of which appear only once. No patient escaped relapse after autologous stem cell transplantation, and brentuximab vedotin exposure varied. The sample was peripheral blood mononuclear cells (PBMCs), taken before the second cycle of nivolumab. Receptors were obtained from a human donor with classical Hodgkin lymphoma.

This chain uses TRBV4-2 with TRBJ1-4, with a tentative D call TRBD1 (6 bases). CDR1 and CDR2 from the germline V gene are LGHNA and YNFKEQ. Trimming cost V 11 bases and J 7 bases, with 26 bases left between them. The CDR3 loop spans 16 amino acids. The CDR3 sequence: CASRTRMGAGGEKLFF. For the CDR3, the DNA is TGTGCCTCCAGGACTAGGATGGGGGCCGGAGGTGAAAAACTGTTTTTT.

J is TRBJ1-2 and V is TRBV7-8; a weak D match, TRBD1 (5 bases). V dropped 2 bases and J dropped 3 bases, with 10 bases sitting between them. The germline gives CDR1 SGHVS, CDR2 FQNEAQ. This CDR3 comprises 14 residues. In DNA form, the CDR3 reads TGTGCCAGCAGCTTAAATAGGGGTGACTATGGCTACACCTTC. Amino acid sequence: CASSLNRGDYGYTF. The full variable domain, its missing parts supplied by reference TRBV7-8 and TRBJ1-2, is GAGVSQSPRYKVAKRGQDVALRCDPISGHVSLFWYQQALGQGPEFLTYFQNEAQLDKSGLPSDRFFAERPEGSVSTLKIQRTQQEDSAVYLCASSLNRGDYGYTFGSGTRLTVV.

CDR3 in amino acids: CASSVDEDYEQYF. CDR3 DNA: TGTGCCAGCAGCGTAGATGAGGACTACGAGCAGTACTTC. The chain is built from TRBV9 and TRBJ2-7; D not certain. The V and J ends lost 0 bases and 3 bases respectively, with 7 bases between them. Germline-derived CDR1 and CDR2 are SGDLS and YYNGEE. The CDR3 sequence is 13 residues long. Using reference TRBV9 and TRBJ2-7 for the parts outside the CDR3, the full variable domain is DSGVTQTPKHLITATGQRVTLRCSPRSGDLSVYWYQQSLDQGLQFLIQYYNGEERAKGNILERFSAQQFPDLHSELNLSSLELGDSALYFCASSVDEDYEQYFGPGTRLTVT.

The V and J genes are TRBV19 and TRBJ2-3; tentative D call: TRBD2 (7 bases). Germline V gene sequence: CDR1 LNHDA, CDR2 SQIVND (reference sequence). The length of the CDR3 is 16 residues. With 5 bases removed from V and 1 base from J, the gap between germline ends came to 16 bases. This CDR3 is CASSQDRGAGTDTQYF. The DNA of the CDR3 is TGTGCCAGTAGTCAGGATCGGGGGGCTGGCACAGATACGCAGTATTTT.